This TCR beta chain came from a study of Graves' ophthalmopathy and Graves' hyperthyroidism. Whole-study findings and limits: Among expanded thyroid clonotypes above 0.001 frequency, most also occurred in blood.

Scientists amplified the TCR beta CDR3 regions from RNA transcripts. First-round RT-PCR employed HTBI primers, with a second-round multiplex PCR after it. TCRdb itself ran the multiplex PCR reads through MiXCR, one entry per CDR3 protein. The sample includes roughly 480,000 distinct CDR3 sequences, around an eighth of them seen just once. The authors used Ficoll-Paque density gradient centrifugation to separate PBMCs. The input was approximately 10 ml of fresh peripheral blood. As to this clonotype: Antigen specificity is unknown.

This CDR3 has 15 residues. Germline CDR1 reads SGHTA; CDR2 reads FQGNSA. Trimming took off 5 bases at V and 4 bases at J, with 17 bases between the two ends. Input material: blood. The chain has TRBV7-2 and TRBJ1-2; weak D call: TRBD1 (5 bases). This sequence was found in a woman aged 25-40 years with Graves' ophthalmopathy. DNA of the CDR3: TGTGCCAGCAGCAGTATGGGCAGGGTTGGCTATGGCTACACCTTC. This gives the protein CASSSMGRVGYGYTF.